What follows is one T cell receptor (beta chain) and its context. Antigen specificity is unknown. Germline lookup yields CDR1 SGHTA and CDR2 FQGNSA. The CDR3 contains 14 residues. This specimen comes from a study of monozygotic twins with inflammatory bowel disease. Overall study results and limits: IBD patients shared fewer clonotypes with others than healthy twins, especially with disease activity. Repertoires of patients may have been made more variable by differing immunosuppressive treatments.

Every donor provided one blood sample measuring more than 2 ml. For every sample, eight separate reactions were used to make cDNA. TCRdb reanalyzed the 5' RACE reads and collapses them to one entry per CDR3 protein, without DNA. The table lists about 380,000 distinct CDR3 sequences. Sample: blood. The chain combines TRBV7-2 with TRBJ2-7. The receptor was derived from a human donor with ulcerative colitis or Crohn's disease, or a healthy co-twin of an affected twin (not recorded which). CDR3 sequence reads: CASSLAGGLSEQYF.